This TCR beta chain was recorded in a study of blood T cell repertoires in COVID-19. The assay was immunoSEQ multiplex PCR, and TCRdb's table has in-frame clones only and misses some. The data contain roughly 70,000 clones, 76% of them singletons. J lost 0 bases, V lost 5 bases, and 8 bases had no gene match. CDR1 and CDR2 from the germline V gene are SGHKS and YYEKEE (reference sequence). The CDR3 sequence is 16 residues long. The chain couples TRBV5-5 to TRBJ2-5, with 9 nucleotides matching TRBD2. The source material was peripheral blood. This receptor was identified in a man aged 60 to 75 with COVID-19, enrolled during active disease. The CDR3 nucleotides are TGTGCCAGCAGAAATAGCGGGAGAAGGCACCAAGAGACCCAGTACTTC. Translated: CASRNSGRRHQETQYF.